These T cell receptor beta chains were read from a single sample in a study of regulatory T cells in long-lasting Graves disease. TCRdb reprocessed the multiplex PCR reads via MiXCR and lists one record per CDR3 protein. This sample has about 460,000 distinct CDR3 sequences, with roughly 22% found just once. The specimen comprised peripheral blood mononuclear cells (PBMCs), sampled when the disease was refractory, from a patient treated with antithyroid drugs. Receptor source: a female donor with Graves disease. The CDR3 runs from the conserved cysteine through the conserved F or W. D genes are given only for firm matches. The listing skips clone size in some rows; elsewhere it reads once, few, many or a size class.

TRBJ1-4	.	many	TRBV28	CASSPPLDRSDNEKLFF	TGTGCCAGCAGTCCCCCTCTCGACAGGTCCGATAATGAAAAACTGTTTTTT
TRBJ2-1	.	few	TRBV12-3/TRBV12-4	CASSPRGQGSSYNEQFF	TGTGCCAGCAGTCCTCGCGGTCAGGGCAGCTCCTACAATGAGCAGTTCTTC
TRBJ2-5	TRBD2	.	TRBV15	CATSRDGGRALGETQYF	TGTGCCACCAGCAGAGATGGCGGGAGGGCCTTGGGAGAGACCCAGTACTTC
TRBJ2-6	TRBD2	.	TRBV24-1	CATYLAGDGANVLTF	TGTGCCACCTATTTAGCGGGAGATGGGGCCAACGTCCTGACTTTC
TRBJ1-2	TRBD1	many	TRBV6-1	CASTRTGTHGYTF	TGTGCCAGCACCCGGACAGGGACGCATGGCTACACCTTC
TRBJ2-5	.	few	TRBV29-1	CSVGLPDGETQYF	TGCAGCGTTGGGCTACCCGACGGGGAGACCCAGTACTTC
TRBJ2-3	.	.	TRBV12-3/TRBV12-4	CASSRDFRTDTQYF	TGTGCCAGCAGCCGGGACTTTCGCACAGATACGCAGTATTTT
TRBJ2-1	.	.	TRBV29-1	CSVEQGNEQFF	TGCAGCGTTGAACAGGGTAATGAGCAGTTCTTC
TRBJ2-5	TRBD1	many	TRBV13	CASRTQGAEKTQYF	TGTGCCAGCCGTACTCAGGGGGCGGAAAAGACCCAGTACTTC
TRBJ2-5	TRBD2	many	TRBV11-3	CASSLGTSGGGETQYF	TGTGCCAGCAGCTTAGGGACTAGCGGAGGTGGGGAGACCCAGTACTTC
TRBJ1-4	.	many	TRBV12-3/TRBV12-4	CANSLDGSTNEKLFF	TGTGCCAACAGTCTCGACGGTTCAACTAATGAAAAACTGTTTTTT
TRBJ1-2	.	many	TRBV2	CASRFRDNYTF	TGTGCCAGCAGATTCAGGGATAACTACACCTTC
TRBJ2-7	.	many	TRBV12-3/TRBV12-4	CASSFSPQGQITDEQYF	TGTGCCAGCAGTTTCTCCCCTCAAGGCCAAATTACCGACGAGCAGTACTTC
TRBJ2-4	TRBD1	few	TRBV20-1	CSAVWDSNIQYF	TGCAGTGCTGTCTGGGACAGCAACATTCAGTACTTC
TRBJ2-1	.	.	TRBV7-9	CASRFQSYNEQFF	TGTGCCAGCAGGTTCCAGTCCTACAATGAGCAGTTCTTC
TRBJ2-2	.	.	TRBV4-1	CASSQDPGTQGGELFF	TGCGCCAGCAGCCAAGATCCCGGGACTCAAGGCGGGGAGCTGTTTTTT
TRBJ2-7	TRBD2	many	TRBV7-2	CASSPGLADYEQYF	TGTGCCAGCAGCCCCGGACTAGCGGACTACGAGCAGTACTTC
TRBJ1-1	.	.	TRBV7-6	CASSPGGGTVNTEAFF	TGTGCCAGCAGCCCCGGGGGGGGGACGGTGAACACTGAAGCTTTCTTT
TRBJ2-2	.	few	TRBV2	CASRFPFGELFF	TGTGCCAGCAGATTTCCTTTCGGGGAGCTGTTTTTT
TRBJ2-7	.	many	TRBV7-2	CASSFTRGVEEQYF	TGTGCCAGCAGCTTTACCAGGGGAGTGGAAGAGCAGTACTTC
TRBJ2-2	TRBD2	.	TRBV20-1	CSARGGEWTGELFF	TGCAGTGCTAGGGGGGGGGAGTGGACCGGGGAGCTGTTTTTT
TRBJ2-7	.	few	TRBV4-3	CASSQDSRSYSYEQYF	TGCGCCAGCAGCCAAGACTCTAGAAGTTACTCCTACGAGCAGTACTTC
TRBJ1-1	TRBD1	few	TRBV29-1	CSVAAQGLTEAFF	TGCAGCGTTGCCGCACAGGGGCTCACTGAAGCTTTCTTT
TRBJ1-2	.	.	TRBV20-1	CSVGGGGSNYGYTF	TGCAGTGTCGGGGGGGGGGGCTCAAACTATGGCTACACCTTC
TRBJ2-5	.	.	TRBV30	CAWSEGETQYF	TGTGCCTGGAGTGAAGGGGAGACCCAGTACTTC
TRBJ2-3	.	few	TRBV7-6	CASSLEIRRADTQYF	TGTGCCAGCAGCTTAGAGATAAGGAGGGCAGATACGCAGTATTTT
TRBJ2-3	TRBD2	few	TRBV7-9	CASSLAQLLAGGGTDTQYF	TGTGCCAGCAGCTTAGCCCAACTACTAGCGGGGGGGGGCACAGATACGCAGTATTTT
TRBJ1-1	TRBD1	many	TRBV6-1	CASSTGVVNTEAFF	TGTGCCAGCAGTACAGGGGTAGTGAACACTGAAGCTTTCTTT
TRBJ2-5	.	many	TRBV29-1	CSGIENQETQYF	TGCAGCGGAATAGAGAACCAAGAGACCCAGTACTTC
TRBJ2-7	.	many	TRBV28	CASRRPRGSYEQYF	TGTGCCAGCAGGAGACCGCGTGGGTCCTACGAGCAGTACTTC
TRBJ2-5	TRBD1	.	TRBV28	CASSLFRAGGMETQYF	TGTGCCAGCAGTTTATTTAGGGCAGGGGGTATGGAGACCCAGTACTTC
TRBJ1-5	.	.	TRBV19	CASNRAWGQPQHF	TGTGCCAGTAACCGAGCCTGGGGTCAGCCCCAGCATTTT
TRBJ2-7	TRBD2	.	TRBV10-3	CAIKREGSYEQYF	TGTGCCATCAAACGGGAGGGTTCCTACGAGCAGTACTTC
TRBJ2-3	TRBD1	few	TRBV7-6	CASSLTGWTDTQYF	TGTGCCAGCAGCTTGACAGGGTGGACAGATACGCAGTATTTT
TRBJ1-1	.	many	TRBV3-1	CASSQVVLGEAFF	TGTGCCAGCAGCCAAGTCGTCCTGGGTGAAGCTTTCTTT
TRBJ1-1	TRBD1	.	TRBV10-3	CAIRDRGTEAFF	TGTGCCATCAGAGACAGGGGGACTGAAGCTTTCTTT
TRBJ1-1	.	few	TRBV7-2	CASSSLAGAGTEAFF	TGTGCCAGCAGCTCACTGGCGGGGGCGGGTACTGAAGCTTTCTTT
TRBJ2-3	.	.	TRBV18	CASSPRQGGADTQYF	TGTGCCAGCTCACCTCGGCAGGGGGGAGCGGATACGCAGTATTTT
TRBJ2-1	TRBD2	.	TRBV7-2	CASSLGLAGDVSRYNEQFF	TGTGCCAGCAGCTTAGGACTAGCGGGAGACGTTTCGCGGTACAATGAGCAGTTCTTC
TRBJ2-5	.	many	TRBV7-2	CASSLSPAQETQYF	TGTGCCAGCAGCTTATCCCCAGCTCAAGAGACCCAGTACTTC
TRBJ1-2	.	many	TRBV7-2	CASSLGSLYGYTF	TGTGCCAGCAGCTTAGGGTCCCTCTATGGCTACACCTTC
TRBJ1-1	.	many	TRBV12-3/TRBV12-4	CASSPTGREAFF	TGTGCCAGCAGTCCTACAGGGCGCGAAGCTTTCTTT
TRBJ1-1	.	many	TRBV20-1	CSARDIRDGGTNTEAFF	TGCAGTGCTAGAGATATTCGTGATGGGGGCACGAACACTGAAGCTTTCTTT